The 18 T cell receptor beta chains listed next were all sequenced from one sample in a study of T cell repertoires in cytomegalovirus infection. TCRdb reanalysed the reads using MiXCR and keeps one entry per CDR3 protein. The table has some 900,000 distinct CDR3 sequences, about 33% seen once; the top ten hold 12%. What these receptors recognize is not known. Sequenced material: cultured CD8+ T cells from PBMCs, taken from culture after CMV antigen stimulation. Receptors were obtained from a human donor in good health (CMV status not recorded). Some clones in this sample may be carry-over from other donors' samples.

The V and J genes are TRBV14 and TRBJ2-1; D is perhaps TRBD1 or TRBD2 (5 bases each). The CDR3 has 14 amino acids. Germline V gives CDR1 SGHDN, CDR2 FVKESK. V lost 4 bases, J lost 7 bases, and 14 bases lay in between. CDR3 bases: TGTGCCAGCAGCCCATTCTTTTGGGGGAATGAGCAGTTCTTC. Its translation: CASSPFFWGNEQFF.

This clonotype was counted only a few times. The V and J genes are TRBV6-6 and TRBJ2-5; TRBD2 might be the D (5 bases). Between the trimmed V and J ends, which lost 0 bases and 4 bases, there was a span of 15 bases. The CDR3 totals 16 residues. Germline assignment: CDR1 MNHNY and CDR2 SVGAGI (reference sequence). The CDR3 protein is CASSYSRTPAGETQYF. For the CDR3, the DNA is TGTGCCAGCAGTTACTCGAGAACACCGGCGGGAGAGACCCAGTACTTC.

This clonotype was found a few times. The chain combines TRBV7-7 with TRBJ2-7, with D perhaps matching TRBD1 (6 bases). Germline CDR1 reads SSHAT; CDR2 reads FNYEAQ (reference sequence). This CDR3 is 13 amino acids long. The CDR3 bases are TGTGACAACAGGGTGTTAACGGGCTACGAGCAGTACGTC. Translated: CDNRVLTGYEQYV.

This clonotype appeared a few times. The chain couples TRBV7-9 to TRBJ2-6; possibly TRBD2 for D (5 bases). The length of the CDR3 is 20 residues. Trimming removed 5 bases at V and 0 bases at J, with 23 bases between. Looked up from germline, CDR1 is SEHNR and CDR2 is FQNEAQ (reference sequence). DNA of the CDR3: TGTGCCAGCAGCCGAAGGGCCCCGGGGAGTAACTACTCTGGGGCCAACGTCCTGACTTTC. Protein: CASSRRAPGSNYSGANVLTF.

At least ten counts were recorded for this clonotype. The chain's CDR3 is CASSWMGQGQNSPLHF. CDR3 coding DNA: TGTGCCAGCAGTTGGATGGGGCAGGGACAGAATTCACCCCTCCACTTT. The chain is built from TRBV6-5 and TRBJ1-6; 7 nucleotides agree with TRBD1. The CDR3 extends over 16 amino acids. In germline, CDR1 is MNHEY, CDR2 SVGAGI. V lost 4 bases to trimming and J lost 7 bases; unmatched junction nucleotides: 10.

This clonotype was detected many times. This chain joins TRBV7-2 and TRBJ2-7; D possibly matches TRBD1 or TRBD2 (5 bases each). The CDR3 is 14 amino acids. Germline loops: CDR1 SGHTA, CDR2 FQGNSA. Trimming took 6 bases from V and 3 from J, leaving 15 bases between them. In DNA, the CDR3 is TGTGCCAGCAGTCCGGGGCCCTTCGGCTACGAGCAGTACTTC. This gives the protein CASSPGPFGYEQYF.

V gene TRBV6-1 combines with J gene TRBJ2-7; D is unresolved. The V end lost 2 bases, the J end lost 2 bases, and 13 bases lay between the germline ends. The germline gives CDR1 MNHNS, CDR2 SASEGT. The CDR3 consists of 15 residues. The CDR3 region has the DNA TGTGCCAGCAGTGAATACGGCTTCCAGACCTACGAGCAGTACGTC. The encoded protein is CASSEYGFQTYEQYV.

V usage is TRBV7-6 and J usage is TRBJ1-1; TRBD1 matches at 10 bases. This CDR3 has 14 residues. Germline-derived CDR1 and CDR2 are SGHVS and FNYEAQ. Losses at the gene ends were 4 bases for V and 4 bases for J; bases not matched to a gene: 3. CDR3 nucleotide sequence: TGTGCCAGCAGCTATAGGACAGGGGGCACTGAAGCTTTCTTT. Translation: CASSYRTGGTEAFF.

This chain links TRBV6-6 with TRBJ2-3; no firm D call. The CDR3 length is 16 residues. V was pared by 7 bases and J by 0 bases, with 17 bases between. CDR1 and CDR2 from the germline V gene are MNHNY and SVGAGI (reference sequence). The CDR3 is CASIIPVQTSTDTQYF. The DNA of the CDR3 is TGTGCCAGCATCATTCCGGTACAAACTAGCACAGATACGCAGTATTTT.

The chain links TRBV4-1 to TRBJ1-1; TRBD1 is a possible D gene (6 bases). V dropped 0 bases and J dropped 5 bases, with 10 bases sitting between them. Germline V gene data show CDR1 as MGHRA and CDR2 as YSYEKL. The length of the CDR3 is 14 residues. CDR3 region: CASSQDFRGTEAFF. The CDR3, as DNA: TGCGCCAGCAGCCAAGATTTCAGGGGAACTGAAGCTTTCTTT.

This clonotype turned up a few times. The rearrangement joins TRBV13 to TRBJ2-7; D call uncertain. The length of the CDR3 is 13 residues. Germline CDR1 is PRHDT and CDR2 is FYEKMQ (reference sequence). Trimming cost V 3 bases and J 2 bases, with 8 bases left between them. Written as DNA, the CDR3 is TGTGCCAGCAGCTTTTCTCAAACCTACGAGCAGTACTTC. This encodes CASSFSQTYEQYF.

This sequence joins TRBV20-1 and TRBJ1-3; D is unclear. CDR1 is DFQATT and CDR2 is SNEGSKA in the germline V gene (reference sequence). V lost 3 bases, J lost 0 bases, and 9 bases lay in between. The CDR3 totals 14 residues. CDR3 loop: CSARAGLSGNTIYF. CDR3 nucleotides: TGCAGTGCTAGGGCAGGACTCTCTGGAAACACCATATATTTT.

The table lists this clonotype with many counts. The chain recombines TRBV7-6 with TRBJ2-1; D call uncertain. The V gene's germline CDR1 is SGHVS and CDR2 FNYEAQ. V lost 5 bases to trimming and J lost 4 bases, with 6 bases between them. CDR3 length equals 12 residues. The CDR3 nucleotides read TGTGCCAGCAGCGCCCGTTACAATGAGCAGTTCTTC. It codes for CASSARYNEQFF. The variable domain in full, completed from reference TRBV7-6 and TRBJ2-1, reads GAGVSQSPRYKVTKRGQDVALRCDPISGHVSLYWYRQALGQGPEFLTYFNYEAQQDKSGLPNDRFSAERPEGSISTLTIQRTEQRDSAMYRCASSARYNEQFFGPGTRLTVL.

In nucleotides, the CDR3 is TGCAGTGCGCCCACGGGGGGGGGCACAGATACGCAGTATTTT. Translated, it gives CSAPTGGGTDTQYF. The J gene is TRBJ2-3, the V gene TRBV20-1; the match to TRBD2 covers 8 bases. The V gene's germline CDR1 is DFQATT and CDR2 SNEGSKA (reference sequence). Trimming removed 6 bases from V and 1 base from J; junction bases left unmatched: 6. This CDR3 spans 14 amino acids.

This clonotype was seen a few times. V is TRBV27 and J is TRBJ1-5, with D perhaps matching TRBD1 (6 bases). Germline V gene sequence: CDR1 MNHEY, CDR2 SMNVEV (reference sequence). This CDR3 contains 18 residues. Trimming left V 5 bases short and J 6 bases short, with 26 bases between. The CDR3 loop reads CASSDTPPGGGRAQPQHF. The CDR3 DNA reads TGTGCCAGCAGTGATACCCCCCCGGGGGGGGGCAGGGCTCAGCCCCAGCATTTT.

This clonotype occurred a few times. The rearrangement joins TRBV5-1 to TRBJ1-3; D gene ambiguous. The length of the CDR3 is 15 residues. Germline V gene data show CDR1 as SGHRS and CDR2 as YFSETQ. Trimming took off 4 bases at V and 0 bases at J, with 11 bases between the two ends. The CDR3 nucleotides are TGCGCCAGCAGCAAGGAGCCTAGCTCTGGAAACACCATATATTTT. Its translation is CASSKEPSSGNTIYF.

V and J are TRBV12-3 or TRBV12-4 and TRBJ1-5; tentatively, D is TRBD1 (5 bases). The V end was cut by 8 bases, the J end by 2 bases, with 16 bases between. This CDR3 contains 15 residues. The CDR3 DNA reads as TGTGCCAGCTCAGGGATCGAGGAGGGCAATCAGCCCCAGCATTTT. Translating gives CASSGIEEGNQPQHF.

The chain couples TRBV20-1 to TRBJ2-5; TRBD1 might be the D (5 bases). Germline-derived CDR1 and CDR2 are DFQATT and SNEGSKA (reference sequence). Trimming shortened V by 3 bases and J by 0 bases, and 8 bases separated the two germline ends. The CDR3 is 13 amino acids. CDR3: CSASRDYQETQYF. CDR3 nucleotides: TGCAGTGCTAGCAGGGATTACCAAGAGACCCAGTACTTC.